This record concerns one T cell receptor beta chain sequence. There are 11 residues in the CDR3. Trimming took 4 bases from V and 6 from J, leaving 4 bases between them. The V gene's germline CDR1 is MNHNY and CDR2 SVGAGI (reference sequence). Time point described: cycle 4 day 1 (C4D1), after less than 7 weeks of nivolumab. Autologous stem cell transplantation was followed by relapse in every patient, and brentuximab vedotin exposure varied. This sample is part of a study of PD-1 blockade in classical Hodgkin lymphoma. Measured with immunoSEQ multiplex PCR; TCRdb has only the in-frame clones, and not every one. This table holds about 90,000 clones, 90% found once.

The specimen was peripheral blood mononuclear cells (PBMCs), collected before the fourth cycle of nivolumab. The gene calls are TRBV6-6 and TRBJ2-1; D not certain. The clonotype was recovered from a human donor with classical Hodgkin lymphoma. The CDR3, as DNA: TGTGCCAGCAGTTCTCGCAATGAGCAGTTCTTC. This gives the protein CASSSRNEQFF.